The 31 T cell receptor beta chains given below trace back to one sample, sequenced in a study of radiotherapy plus CTLA-4 blockade in lung cancer. The data were produced by immunoSEQ multiplex PCR, yet TCRdb's version contains in-frame clones alone and is incomplete. This sample has 70,000 to 90,000 clones; 70% to 85% occur once, and the top ten carry approximately 0.73%. Sequencing used peripheral blood, obtained from a patient treated with radiotherapy plus ipilimumab. These receptors were taken from a human donor with non-small cell lung cancer who had stable disease on radiotherapy plus ipilimumab.

V gene TRBV18 combines with J gene TRBJ2-7; TRBD1 matches 7 bases. Germline trimming cut 5 bases from V and 1 base from J; bases unmatched to any gene: 5. The germline CDR1 and CDR2 sequences are KGHSH and LQKENI. The CDR3 is 14 amino acids. The CDR3 bases are TGTGCCAGCTCAGTAGGGACAGAGTCCTACGAGCAGTACTTC. Its translation: CASSVGTESYEQYF.

The chain has TRBV6-1 and TRBJ2-1; D is possibly TRBD1 (6 bases). The length of the CDR3 is 13 residues. V gave up 5 bases and J gave up 3 bases, with 8 bases separating them. Germline CDR1 MNHNS, CDR2 SASEGT. The CDR3 reads CASSRDNYNEQFF. The CDR3 nucleotides read TGTGCCAGCAGTCGGGACAACTACAATGAGCAGTTCTTC.

The chain recombines TRBV5-1 with TRBJ1-2, with TRBD1 matching over 10 bases. The CDR3 extends over 16 amino acids. Germline CDR1 SGHRS, CDR2 YFSETQ. Germline trimming cut 0 bases from V and 3 bases from J; bases unmatched to any gene: 5. The CDR3 DNA reads TGCGCCAGCAGCTTGGCCCCGGACAGGGGGGACTATGGCTACACCTTC. Its translation is CASSLAPDRGDYGYTF.

CDR3: CASSPGQRNEKLFF. The CDR3 DNA reads TGTGCCAGCAGTCCGGGACAGCGTAATGAAAAACTGTTTTTT. The V gene is TRBV2, the J gene TRBJ1-4; 7 nucleotides line up with TRBD1. J gave up 4 bases and V 5 bases, and 4 bases lay outside the gene matches. The CDR3 runs to 14 residues. Looked up from germline, CDR1 is SNHLY and CDR2 is FYNNEI. Supplemented by reference TRBV2 and TRBJ1-4, the full variable domain reads EPEVTQTPSHQVTQMGQEVILRCVPISNHLYFYWYRQILGQKVEFLVSFYNNEISEKSEIFDDQFSVERPDGSNFTLKIRSTKLEDSAMYFCASSPGQRNEKLFFGSGTQLSVL.

This clone is a singleton in its sample. The gene calls are TRBV2 and TRBJ1-1; D may be TRBD1 (5 bases). The length of the CDR3 is 14 residues. Germline loops: CDR1 SNHLY, CDR2 FYNNEI. The V gene lost 7 bases and the J gene lost 5 bases, with 17 bases spanning the gap. The CDR3 reads CASTMGGDATEAFF. CDR3 in DNA: TGTGCCAGCACCATGGGGGGGGATGCGACTGAAGCTTTCTTT.

The sample holds a few counts of this clone. V gene TRBV7-3 combines with J gene TRBJ1-4; D remains ambiguous. This CDR3 is built from 15 residues. V lost 4 bases, J lost 8 bases, and 17 bases lay in between. Germline assignment: CDR1 SGHTA and CDR2 FQGTGA. CDR3 in DNA: TGTGCCAGCAGCTCCTCGGGGAGTGCGGAGGAAAAACTGTTTTTT. Translating gives CASSSSGSAEEKLFF.

This chain joins TRBV4-1 and TRBJ2-3; 10 nucleotides agree with TRBD2. V dropped 7 bases and J dropped 2; count of bases not matched to a gene: 9. The CDR3 is made up of 16 amino acids. Germline V gives CDR1 MGHRA, CDR2 YSYEKL. The CDR3 sequence: CASTLSGTSDTDTQYF. As DNA, the CDR3 is TGCGCCAGCACCCTAAGCGGGACTAGCGACACAGATACGCAGTATTTT.

The rearrangement joins TRBV9 to TRBJ1-3; 7 bases agree with TRBD1. Trimming removed 3 bases from V and 7 bases from J; junction bases left unmatched: 10. The germline CDR1 and CDR2 sequences are SGDLS and YYNGEE. This CDR3 is 15 amino acids long. The CDR3: CASSARQGRGNTIYF. The CDR3, as DNA: TGTGCCAGCAGCGCACGACAGGGCCGTGGGAACACCATATATTTT. The entire variable domain, with the rest obtained from reference TRBV9 and TRBJ1-3, is as follows: DSGVTQTPKHLITATGQRVTLRCSPRSGDLSVYWYQQSLDQGLQFLIQYYNGEERAKGNILERFSAQQFPDLHSELNLSSLELGDSALYFCASSARQGRGNTIYFGEGSWLTVV.

The CDR3 loop reads CASSEMTGEETQYF. CDR3 DNA sequence: TGTGCCAGCAGCGAGATGACAGGGGAGGAGACCCAGTACTTC. The chain uses TRBV5-4 and TRBJ2-5, with 8 bases matching TRBD1. The junction had 7 bases not matched to a gene; V was cut back by 4 bases and J by 5 bases. Germline-derived CDR1 and CDR2 are SGHNT and YYREEE (reference sequence). The CDR3 is made up of 14 amino acids.

V gene TRBV25-1 combines with J gene TRBJ1-2; TRBD1 matches 7 bases. This CDR3 has 13 residues. V trimming: 2 bases; J trimming: 6 bases; junction bases outside the gene matches: 3. Germline CDR1 and CDR2: MGHDK and SYGVNS. CDR3 coding DNA: TGTGCCAGCAGTGAAGAGGGGGCAGATGGCTACACCTTC. Translation: CASSEEGADGYTF.

This chain links TRBV28 with TRBJ2-1, with TRBD2 identical over 8 bases. V gave up 11 bases and J gave up 10 bases; unmatched junction bases: 13. Looked up from germline, CDR1 is MDHEN and CDR2 is SYDVKM. The CDR3 runs to 13 residues. CDR3 DNA sequence: TGTGCCGCGCGAGCGGGGGCTGGGGTAGAGCAGTTCTTC. Protein sequence: CAARAGAGVEQFF.

The chain recombines TRBV7-2 with TRBJ1-2; no clear D. The V end lost 5 bases, the J end lost 8 bases, and 12 bases lay between the germline ends. The CDR3 has 12 residues. Germline CDR1 SGHTA, CDR2 FQGNSA. In nucleotides, the CDR3 is TGTGCCAGCAGCCCTCCCGGGAGAGGCTACACCTTC. It encodes CASSPPGRGYTF.

The chain's CDR3 is CAWSGGDNQPQHF. In nucleotides, the CDR3 is TGTGCCTGGAGTGGGGGGGACAATCAGCCCCAGCATTTT. The chain has TRBV30 and TRBJ1-5; possible D gene TRBD1, 5 bases. Germline assignment: CDR1 GTSNPN and CDR2 SVGIG (reference sequence). The CDR3 loop spans 13 amino acids. Trimming removed 1 base from V and 3 bases from J, with 7 bases in between.

The chain employs TRBV11-2 and TRBJ2-6, with 7 bases fitting TRBD1. CDR3 length equals 16 residues. Germline loops: CDR1 SGHAT, CDR2 FQNNGV. Germline trimming cut 5 bases from V and 1 base from J; bases unmatched to any gene: 5. The CDR3: CASSPDRESGANVLTF. The CDR3 DNA reads TGTGCCAGCAGCCCCGACAGGGAATCTGGGGCCAACGTCCTGACTTTC.

The V gene is TRBV2, the J gene TRBJ1-6; 8 bases fit TRBD1. Germline V lookup: CDR1 SNHLY, CDR2 FYNNEI. This CDR3 contains 16 residues. V gave up 6 bases and J gave up 0 bases; unmatched junction bases: 4. The DNA of the CDR3 is TGTGCCAGCAGAGGACAGGGAGGCTCCTATAATTCACCCCTCCACTTT. Protein: CASRGQGGSYNSPLHF. The whole variable domain, remainder taken from reference TRBV2 and TRBJ1-6, is EPEVTQTPSHQVTQMGQEVILRCVPISNHLYFYWYRQILGQKVEFLVSFYNNEISEKSEIFDDQFSVERPDGSNFTLKIRSTKLEDSAMYFCASRGQGGSYNSPLHFGNGTRLTVT.

This chain connects TRBV10-3 to TRBJ2-1; D is possibly TRBD2 (5 bases). Per the germline V gene, CDR1 is ENHRY and CDR2 is SYGVKD. The CDR3 has 17 residues. V lost 0 bases and J 0 bases, leaving 12 bases between the germline ends. The CDR3 reads CAISESPASRSYNEQFF. In DNA, the CDR3 is TGTGCCATCAGTGAGTCTCCGGCTAGCCGCTCCTACAATGAGCAGTTCTTC.

This clone was recorded a few times. The CDR3: CASSVGGGLNQPQHF. For the CDR3, the DNA is TGTGCCAGCAGCGTAGGGGGGGGGCTCAATCAGCCCCAGCATTTT. The chain uses TRBV9 and TRBJ1-5, with D possibly being TRBD1 (6 bases). CDR1 SGDLS and CDR2 YYNGEE come from the germline V gene. CDR3 size: 15 residues. Trimming left V 0 bases short and J 3 bases short, with 10 bases between.

The chain joins TRBV4-1 to TRBJ1-6; 10 bases agree with TRBD1. The V gene's germline CDR1 is MGHRA and CDR2 YSYEKL. With V trimmed by 0 bases and J by 7 bases, 3 bases remained unmatched. This CDR3 comprises 16 residues. The CDR3 is CASSQDWGQGNSPLHF. The CDR3 DNA is TGCGCCAGCAGCCAAGATTGGGGACAGGGGAATTCACCCCTCCACTTT.

The chain uses TRBV11-3 and TRBJ2-1, with 11 bases fitting TRBD2. Germline V lookup: CDR1 SGHNT, CDR2 YENEEA. The CDR3 runs to 16 residues. J lost 4 bases, V lost 5 bases, and 7 bases had no gene match. CDR3 residues: CASSERTSGLYNEQFF. Here the CDR3 DNA reads TGTGCCAGCAGCGAAAGGACTAGCGGGTTGTACAATGAGCAGTTCTTC.

Here the CDR3 reads CASSIEGGAHYGYTF. In DNA form, the CDR3 reads TGTGCCAGTAGTATTGAGGGCGGAGCCCACTATGGCTACACCTTC. J is TRBJ1-2 and V is TRBV19; D gene unclear. CDR3 length: 15 amino acids. Trimming shortened V by 3 bases and J by 3 bases, and 14 bases separated the two germline ends. Germline CDR1 is LNHDA and CDR2 is SQIVND (reference sequence).

In regard to this clone: Other DNA sequences in the same sample also yield this CDR3. The CDR3 region is CASSLAQETQYF. The CDR3 DNA reads as TGTGCCAGCAGCTTAGCACAAGAGACCCAGTACTTC. This chain uses TRBV7-6 with TRBJ2-5, with D hard to call. Looked up from germline, CDR1 is SGHVS and CDR2 is FNYEAQ. The CDR3 extends over 12 amino acids. Trimming took off 0 bases at V and 2 bases at J, with 1 base between the two ends.

The chain recombines TRBV27 with TRBJ1-6; TRBD1 is a possible D gene (6 bases). Germline V lookup: CDR1 MNHEY, CDR2 SMNVEV (reference sequence). Between the trimmed V and J ends, which lost 3 bases and 9 bases, there was a span of 15 bases. The CDR3 runs 15 residues. DNA for the CDR3: TGTGCCAGCAGTTTCGACCTCAGGGGACGTTCACCCCTCCACTTT. Translation: CASSFDLRGRSPLHF.

The chain employs TRBV29-1 and TRBJ2-2; D ambiguous. The V end lost 4 bases, the J end lost 2 bases, and 8 bases lay between the germline ends. CDR1 SQVTM and CDR2 ANQGSEA come from the germline V gene. There are 13 residues in the CDR3. Here the CDR3 reads CSVAASNTGELFF. The CDR3 DNA sequence: TGCAGCGTTGCGGCCAGCAACACCGGGGAGCTGTTTTTT.

The gene calls are TRBV6-5 and TRBJ2-3, with a weak D call TRBD1 (6 bases). The length of the CDR3 is 14 residues. Trimming removed 2 bases at V and 3 bases at J, with 9 bases between. Germline assignment: CDR1 MNHEY and CDR2 SVGAGI. CDR3 residues: CASSYEGQTDTQYF. DNA for the CDR3: TGTGCCAGCAGTTACGAAGGACAGACAGATACGCAGTATTTT.

This chain joins TRBV5-1 and TRBJ2-5; possibly TRBD1 for D (5 bases). The ends were cut back, 0 bases at V and 5 bases at J, with 11 bases in the middle. CDR3 size: 14 residues. Looked up from germline, CDR1 is SGHRS and CDR2 is YFSETQ. The CDR3 loop reads CASSLAGNGETQYF. The DNA of the CDR3 is TGCGCCAGCAGCTTGGCAGGGAATGGGGAGACCCAGTACTTC.

This chain links TRBV2 with TRBJ2-5, with TRBD1 as a possible D gene (6 bases). CDR1 and CDR2 from the germline V gene are SNHLY and FYNNEI. This CDR3 is 15 amino acids long. Trimming removed 3 bases from V and 7 bases from J, with 18 bases in between. CDR3 residues: CASSDPQGPTVTQYF. DNA of the CDR3: TGTGCCAGCAGTGATCCACAGGGTCCCACCGTGACCCAGTACTTC.

This chain uses TRBV19 with TRBJ2-1; either TRBD1 or TRBD2 may supply D (5 bases each). Germline loops: CDR1 LNHDA, CDR2 SQIVND (reference sequence). The CDR3 has 14 amino acids. Trimming took off 6 bases at V and 4 bases at J, with 13 bases between the two ends. CDR3 loop: CASSWDLEYNEQFF. CDR3 DNA: TGTGCCAGTAGCTGGGACCTTGAATACAATGAGCAGTTCTTC.

The chain employs TRBV5-6 and TRBJ2-5, with 8 bases that match TRBD1. Trimming cost V 0 bases and J 2 bases; bases outside gene matches: 9. Looked up from germline, CDR1 is SGHDT and CDR2 is YYEEEE. This CDR3 comprises 17 residues. The CDR3 DNA reads TGTGCCAGCAGCTTGGCTTTTTCGACAGGGGTACAAGAGACCCAGTACTTC. It is translated as CASSLAFSTGVQETQYF.

This chain uses TRBV4-1 with TRBJ2-5; no reliable D call. The V end was cut by 0 bases, the J end by 5 bases, with 13 bases between. This CDR3 is built from 15 residues. The germline V gene encodes CDR1 MGHRA and CDR2 YSYEKL. CDR3 DNA sequence: TGCGCCAGCAGCCAAGATGACACGTTGAGGGAGACCCAGTACTTC. Translating gives CASSQDDTLRETQYF.

The chain combines TRBV5-4 with TRBJ1-1; 8 bases map to TRBD1. CDR3 length equals 14 residues. Per the germline V gene, CDR1 is SGHNT and CDR2 is YYREEE (reference sequence). Losses at the gene ends were 4 bases for V and 5 bases for J; bases not matched to a gene: 7. The CDR3 loop is CASSPRTGFTEAFF. The CDR3 bases are TGTGCCAGCAGCCCCCGGACAGGGTTTACTGAAGCTTTCTTT.

This clone was seen a handful of times. Different DNA sequences within this sample yield the same CDR3. The chain recombines TRBV11-2 with TRBJ1-6; TRBD1 might be the D (5 bases). V lost 3 bases, J lost 14 bases, and 20 bases lay in between. This CDR3 comprises 15 residues. Germline CDR1 is SGHAT and CDR2 is FQNNGV. The CDR3 protein is CASSLGVTGGWTLHF. For the CDR3, the DNA is TGTGCCAGCAGCTTGGGGGTGACGGGGGGGTGGACCCTCCACTTT.